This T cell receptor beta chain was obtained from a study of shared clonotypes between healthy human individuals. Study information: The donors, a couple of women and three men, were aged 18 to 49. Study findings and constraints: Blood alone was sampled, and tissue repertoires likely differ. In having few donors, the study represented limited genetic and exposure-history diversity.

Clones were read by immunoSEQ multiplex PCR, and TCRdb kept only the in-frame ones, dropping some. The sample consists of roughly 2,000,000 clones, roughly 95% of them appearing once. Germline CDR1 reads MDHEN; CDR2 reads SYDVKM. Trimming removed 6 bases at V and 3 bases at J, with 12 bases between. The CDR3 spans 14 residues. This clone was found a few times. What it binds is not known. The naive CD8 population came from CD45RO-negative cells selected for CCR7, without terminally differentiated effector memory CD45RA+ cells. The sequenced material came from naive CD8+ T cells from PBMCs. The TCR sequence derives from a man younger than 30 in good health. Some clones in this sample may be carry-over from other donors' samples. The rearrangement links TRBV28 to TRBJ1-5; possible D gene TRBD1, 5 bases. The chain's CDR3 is CASRAGRVNQPQHF. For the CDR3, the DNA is TGTGCCAGCAGAGCGGGACGGGTCAATCAGCCCCAGCATTTT.